Below, 6 T cell receptor beta chains from the same sample are listed, as sequenced in a study of T-cell reconstitution after alpha-beta-depleted transplantation in children. The authors prepared the TCRbeta library with unique molecular identifiers. MiXCR, run by TCRdb on the PCR reads, gives a single entry per CDR3 protein. The sample contains about 110,000 distinct CDR3 sequences, roughly 6.1% of which appear only once. The material was PBMCs, mostly from graft donor cells, obtained 360 days after TCRalphabeta/CD19-depleted stem cell transplant. The receptors shown here come from a male patient aged 2 to 9 who had a stem cell transplant for acute lymphoblastic leukemia, so the T cells may come from the graft donor.

This clonotype was observed many times. The J gene is TRBJ2-7, the V gene TRBV2; D tentatively fits TRBD1 or TRBD2 (5 bases each). Germline V gives CDR1 SNHLY, CDR2 FYNNEI. The CDR3 extends over 14 amino acids. V was pared by 2 bases and J by 4 bases, with 12 bases between. CDR3 in DNA: TGTGCCAGCAGTGAACTACTAGAGGGGTACGAGCAGTACTTC. Encoded protein: CASSELLEGYEQYF.

This clonotype has at least ten counts. The chain employs TRBV28 and TRBJ1-2, with D uncertain. Per the germline V gene, CDR1 is MDHEN and CDR2 is SYDVKM. Trimming stripped 6 bases from V and 5 bases from J, with 7 bases between. The CDR3 sequence is 11 residues long. CDR3 amino acids: CASSLSYGYTF. In nucleotides, the CDR3 is TGTGCCAGCAGCCTATCTTATGGCTACACCTTC.

The chain combines TRBV6-5 with TRBJ2-5; D ambiguous. Trimming cost V 7 bases and J 2 bases, with 11 bases left between them. The germline gives CDR1 MNHEY, CDR2 SVGAGI. This CDR3 is built from 13 residues. This CDR3 is CASNTLGQETQYF. The CDR3 DNA follows: TGTGCCAGCAATACTCTGGGTCAAGAGACCCAGTACTTC.

With respect to this clonotype: This clone may be a read error of a much larger clone one base away. J is TRBJ2-7 and V is TRBV11-2, with 10 bases aligning to TRBD2. Germline V gene data show CDR1 as SGHAT and CDR2 as FQNNGV. This CDR3 has 18 amino acids. The CDR3, as DNA: TGTGCCAGAAGCTTAAGGGGACCTCTAGCGGGAGATGCGAACGAGCAGTACTTC. It encodes CARSLRGPLAGDANEQYF.

This clonotype was recorded many times. V gene TRBV12-3 or TRBV12-4 combines with J gene TRBJ1-1; the D is unclear. Trimming removed 6 bases at V and 2 bases at J, with 7 bases between. This CDR3 is built from 12 residues. CDR3 bases: TGTGCCAGCAGCCCCGAAAACACTGAAGCTTTCTTT. Amino acids: CASSPENTEAFF.

This clonotype was counted only a few times. V usage is TRBV7-9 and J usage is TRBJ2-7, with 9 bases that match TRBD1. Germline V gene lookup returns CDR1 SEHNR and CDR2 FQNEAQ (reference sequence). The CDR3 runs 15 residues. The J segment lost 0 bases and the V segment lost 5 bases, leaving 5 bases of the junction unmatched. The CDR3 DNA follows: TGTGCCAGCAGCGCTGGACAGGGGACCTCCTACGAGCAGTACTTC. This translates into CASSAGQGTSYEQYF.